These T cell receptor beta chains were read from a single sample in a study of blood T cell repertoires in COVID-19. Assay: immunoSEQ multiplex PCR; the TCRdb copy retains only in-frame clones and omits some. The repertoire includes a few hundred thousand clones, 70% to 90% of them detected once, and more than 2.5% sits in the top ten. The sample consisted of peripheral blood. Receptors were obtained from a man in his sixties with acute or convalescent COVID-19. CDR3s include the opening cysteine and the closing phenylalanine or tryptophan. The order of the fields is D gene, clone size, J gene, V gene, CDR3 protein, CDR3 DNA. A D gene is named only where the DNA matches it firmly. The size of a clone is reported for some rows only, either as once, few or many, or as a class for expanded clones.

d_call: -; clone_size: -; j_call: TRBJ2-3; v_call: TRBV7-6; cdr3_aa: CASSPKTGGSPDTQYF; cdr3_nt: TGTGCCAGCAGCCCAAAGACTGGAGGCTCCCCAGATACGCAGTATTTT
d_call: -; clone_size: -; j_call: TRBJ2-2; v_call: TRBV5-1; cdr3_aa: CASSLAGITTGELFF; cdr3_nt: TGCGCCAGCAGCTTGGCGGGGATCACCACCGGGGAGCTGTTTTTT
d_call: -; clone_size: -; j_call: TRBJ2-3; v_call: TRBV5-1; cdr3_aa: CASSLHERDTQYF; cdr3_nt: TGCGCCAGCAGCTTGCATGAGAGAGATACGCAGTATTTT
d_call: TRBD1; clone_size: -; j_call: TRBJ2-7; v_call: TRBV5-5; cdr3_aa: CASSQTGSYEQYF; cdr3_nt: TGTGCCAGCAGCCAGACAGGGTCCTACGAGCAGTACTTC
d_call: TRBD1; clone_size: -; j_call: TRBJ2-3; v_call: TRBV5-4; cdr3_aa: CASSFIRQGAGDTQYF; cdr3_nt: TGTGCCAGCAGCTTTATCAGGCAGGGGGCGGGTGATACGCAGTATTTT
d_call: TRBD1; clone_size: -; j_call: TRBJ1-1; v_call: TRBV9; cdr3_aa: CASSVVPQGEIFF; cdr3_nt: TGTGCCAGCAGCGTAGTACCTCAGGGGGAGATTTTCTTT
d_call: TRBD2; clone_size: -; j_call: TRBJ2-1; v_call: TRBV24-1; cdr3_aa: CATSDWEGGEQFF; cdr3_nt: TGTGCCACCAGTGATTGGGAGGGAGGGGAGCAGTTCTTC
d_call: -; clone_size: once; j_call: TRBJ2-5; v_call: TRBV5-4; cdr3_aa: CASSSGVLGLETQYF; cdr3_nt: TGTGCCAGCAGCTCGGGAGTCCTCGGGCTTGAGACCCAGTACTTC
d_call: TRBD2; clone_size: -; j_call: TRBJ2-6; v_call: TRBV9; cdr3_aa: CASSLTGGTGANVLTF; cdr3_nt: TGTGCCAGCAGCCTCACGGGGGGAACCGGGGCCAACGTCCTGACTTTC
d_call: -; clone_size: once; j_call: TRBJ1-5; v_call: TRBV7-8; cdr3_aa: CASSPPGGGRNQPQHF; cdr3_nt: TGTGCCAGCAGCCCCCCGGGCGGGGGGCGGAATCAGCCCCAGCATTTT
d_call: TRBD2; clone_size: -; j_call: TRBJ2-6; v_call: TRBV5-4; cdr3_aa: CASNWLAGAPSSGANVLTF; cdr3_nt: TGTGCCAGCAATTGGCTAGCGGGGGCACCAAGCTCTGGGGCCAACGTCCTGACTTTC
d_call: -; clone_size: -; j_call: TRBJ1-1; v_call: TRBV29-1; cdr3_aa: CSVSEAGVTEAFF; cdr3_nt: TGCAGCGTTTCTGAAGCAGGGGTCACTGAAGCTTTCTTT
d_call: -; clone_size: once; j_call: TRBJ2-3; v_call: TRBV11-2; cdr3_aa: CASSLEEGPTDTQYF; cdr3_nt: TGTGCCAGCAGCTTAGAGGAGGGGCCGACAGATACGCAGTATTTT
d_call: -; clone_size: -; j_call: TRBJ1-5; v_call: TRBV27; cdr3_aa: CASARGGPNQPQHF; cdr3_nt: TGTGCCAGCGCCCGCGGGGGCCCCAATCAGCCCCAGCATTTT
d_call: TRBD1; clone_size: -; j_call: TRBJ1-1; v_call: TRBV12-5; cdr3_aa: CASTPGQGHAFF; cdr3_nt: TGTGCTAGCACCCCGGGACAGGGGCACGCTTTCTTT
d_call: TRBD2; clone_size: -; j_call: TRBJ2-1; v_call: TRBV13; cdr3_aa: CASSLRGRVADEQFF; cdr3_nt: TGTGCCAGCAGCTTGAGAGGGAGGGTAGCCGATGAGCAGTTCTTC
d_call: TRBD2; clone_size: -; j_call: TRBJ2-1; v_call: TRBV19; cdr3_aa: CASSIGGGANEQFF; cdr3_nt: TGTGCCAGTAGTATTGGCGGGGGGGCGAATGAGCAGTTCTTC
d_call: -; clone_size: -; j_call: TRBJ1-1; v_call: TRBV5-1; cdr3_aa: CASSFDSYSAMNTEAFF; cdr3_nt: TGCGCCAGCAGCTTTGACAGTTACTCAGCCATGAACACTGAAGCTTTCTTT
d_call: TRBD2; clone_size: -; j_call: TRBJ2-1; v_call: TRBV5-4; cdr3_aa: CASSLGLAGGLDEQFF; cdr3_nt: TGTGCCAGCAGCCTGGGACTAGCGGGGGGGCTTGATGAGCAGTTCTTC
d_call: TRBD1; clone_size: -; j_call: TRBJ2-7; v_call: TRBV4-3; cdr3_aa: CASSLRTGSEQYF; cdr3_nt: TGCGCCAGCAGCCTAAGGACAGGGTCCGAGCAGTACTTC
d_call: TRBD2; clone_size: -; j_call: TRBJ2-1; v_call: TRBV12-3/TRBV12-4; cdr3_aa: CASSGGVRNEQFF; cdr3_nt: TGTGCCAGCAGCGGGGGGGTTAGAAATGAGCAGTTCTTC
d_call: -; clone_size: -; j_call: TRBJ2-7; v_call: TRBV6-5; cdr3_aa: CASSYGTQADEQYF; cdr3_nt: TGTGCCAGCAGTTACGGGACTCAAGCCGACGAGCAGTACTTC
d_call: TRBD1; clone_size: -; j_call: TRBJ2-1; v_call: TRBV4-3; cdr3_aa: CASSQDPSDRLVVF; cdr3_nt: TGCGCCAGCAGCCAGGACCCATCGGACAGGCTAGTGGTCTTC
d_call: TRBD1; clone_size: -; j_call: TRBJ2-7; v_call: TRBV11-2; cdr3_aa: CASRHVKTGAHEQYF; cdr3_nt: TGTGCCAGCAGACACGTCAAGACAGGGGCCCACGAGCAGTACTTC
d_call: TRBD2; clone_size: -; j_call: TRBJ2-1; v_call: TRBV7-7; cdr3_aa: CASSPGPRGGGPTDEQFF; cdr3_nt: TGTGCCAGCAGCCCAGGTCCCCGGGGCGGGGGGCCAACGGATGAGCAGTTCTTC
d_call: -; clone_size: -; j_call: TRBJ1-1; v_call: TRBV6-2/TRBV6-3; cdr3_aa: CASSNSGATEAFF; cdr3_nt: TGTGCCAGCAGTAACAGTGGGGCTACTGAAGCTTTCTTT
d_call: -; clone_size: -; j_call: TRBJ1-5; v_call: TRBV6-5; cdr3_aa: CASSFRYQPQHF; cdr3_nt: TGTGCCAGCAGCTTCCGTTATCAGCCCCAGCATTTT
d_call: TRBD2; clone_size: -; j_call: TRBJ2-2; v_call: TRBV4-2; cdr3_aa: CASSHYLSGTSGGAAGELFF; cdr3_nt: TGTGCCAGCAGCCATTACCTTTCCGGGACTAGCGGGGGGGCGGCCGGGGAGCTGTTTTTT
d_call: TRBD2; clone_size: -; j_call: TRBJ2-7; v_call: TRBV6-2/TRBV6-3; cdr3_aa: CASSQGLAGSYEQYF; cdr3_nt: TGTGCCAGCAGCCAAGGGCTAGCGGGATCCTACGAGCAGTACTTC
d_call: TRBD2; clone_size: few; j_call: TRBJ2-1; v_call: TRBV7-2; cdr3_aa: CASSLGSGGNNEQFF; cdr3_nt: TGTGCCAGCAGCTTAGGTAGCGGGGGAAACAATGAGCAGTTCTTC
d_call: -; clone_size: -; j_call: TRBJ1-2; v_call: TRBV2; cdr3_aa: CASSEGPAGARGYTF; cdr3_nt: TGTGCCAGCAGTGAGGGGCCGGCAGGGGCCCGTGGCTACACCTTC
d_call: -; clone_size: few; j_call: TRBJ1-5; v_call: TRBV2; cdr3_aa: CASSSVPRSNQPQHF; cdr3_nt: TGTGCCAGCAGTTCGGTCCCTAGGAGCAATCAGCCCCAGCATTTT
d_call: TRBD1; clone_size: -; j_call: TRBJ1-5; v_call: TRBV19; cdr3_aa: CASSSRTGVSNQPQHF; cdr3_nt: TGTGCCAGTAGTAGCCGGACAGGGGTAAGCAATCAGCCCCAGCATTTT
d_call: TRBD1; clone_size: -; j_call: TRBJ1-5; v_call: TRBV19; cdr3_aa: CASSMFRDRDGKPQHF; cdr3_nt: TGTGCCAGTAGTATGTTTCGGGACAGGGACGGTAAGCCCCAGCATTTT
d_call: -; clone_size: -; j_call: TRBJ1-4; v_call: TRBV5-6; cdr3_aa: CASSRTVEKLFF; cdr3_nt: TGTGCCAGCAGTCGGACAGTCGAAAAACTGTTTTTT
d_call: -; clone_size: -; j_call: TRBJ1-2; v_call: TRBV7-9; cdr3_aa: CASSLGQNYGYTF; cdr3_nt: TGTGCCAGCAGCTTAGGGCAGAACTATGGCTACACCTTC
d_call: TRBD2; clone_size: few; j_call: TRBJ2-7; v_call: TRBV5-4; cdr3_aa: CASSGGLAGLTYEQYF; cdr3_nt: TGTGCCAGCAGCGGGGGACTAGCGGGGCTCACCTACGAGCAGTACTTC
d_call: -; clone_size: -; j_call: TRBJ1-4; v_call: TRBV7-2; cdr3_aa: CASSLGGGTFNEKLFF; cdr3_nt: TGTGCCAGCAGCTTAGGGGGGGGGACCTTTAATGAAAAACTGTTTTTT
d_call: -; clone_size: -; j_call: TRBJ1-6; v_call: TRBV21-1; cdr3_aa: CASSKRSREPYNSPLHF; cdr3_nt: TGTGCCAGCAGCAAACGATCCAGGGAACCCTATAATTCACCCCTCCACTTT
d_call: -; clone_size: -; j_call: TRBJ1-5; v_call: TRBV15; cdr3_aa: CATSRDGDQPQHF; cdr3_nt: TGTGCCACCAGCAGAGACGGGGATCAGCCCCAGCATTTT
d_call: -; clone_size: -; j_call: TRBJ2-5; v_call: TRBV12-3/TRBV12-4; cdr3_aa: CASQARETQYF; cdr3_nt: TGTGCCAGCCAAGCCAGGGAGACCCAGTACTTC
d_call: TRBD1; clone_size: -; j_call: TRBJ1-6; v_call: TRBV27; cdr3_aa: CASSFVTGGSSYNSPLHF; cdr3_nt: TGTGCCAGCAGTTTCGTGACAGGGGGGAGCTCCTATAATTCACCCCTCCACTTT
d_call: -; clone_size: -; j_call: TRBJ2-6; v_call: TRBV5-1; cdr3_aa: CASSPQVSANVLTF; cdr3_nt: TGCGCCAGCAGCCCCCAGGTCTCGGCCAACGTCCTGACTTTC
d_call: TRBD1; clone_size: -; j_call: TRBJ2-3; v_call: TRBV19; cdr3_aa: CASSMYTGGKDTQYF; cdr3_nt: TGTGCCAGTAGTATGTATACAGGGGGCAAAGATACGCAGTATTTT
d_call: -; clone_size: few; j_call: TRBJ1-2; v_call: TRBV7-2; cdr3_aa: CASSSGLEGYTF; cdr3_nt: TGTGCCAGCAGCTCCGGTTTGGAGGGCTACACCTTC
d_call: -; clone_size: -; j_call: TRBJ1-2; v_call: TRBV10-3; cdr3_aa: CAISDPQDPPFYGYTF; cdr3_nt: TGTGCCATCAGTGATCCACAGGACCCTCCGTTCTATGGCTACACCTTC
d_call: -; clone_size: -; j_call: TRBJ2-1; v_call: TRBV19; cdr3_aa: CASRKPGLPGQFF; cdr3_nt: TGTGCCAGTAGGAAGCCGGGACTCCCTGGGCAGTTCTTC